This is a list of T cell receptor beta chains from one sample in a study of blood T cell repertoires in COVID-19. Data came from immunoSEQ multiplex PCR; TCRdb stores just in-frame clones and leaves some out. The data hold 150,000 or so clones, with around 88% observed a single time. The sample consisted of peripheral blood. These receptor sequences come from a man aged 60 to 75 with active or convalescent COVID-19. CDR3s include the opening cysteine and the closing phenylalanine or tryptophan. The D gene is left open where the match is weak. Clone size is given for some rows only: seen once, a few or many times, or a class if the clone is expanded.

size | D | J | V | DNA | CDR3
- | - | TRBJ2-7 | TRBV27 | TGTGCCAGCAGCTATACGGGAACCTACGAGCAGTACTTC | CASSYTGTYEQYF
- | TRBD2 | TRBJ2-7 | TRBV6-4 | TGTGCCAGCAGTGGTGAGGCTAGCGGGGGTCAATTTAGCTCCTACGAGCAGTACTTC | CASSGEASGGQFSSYEQYF
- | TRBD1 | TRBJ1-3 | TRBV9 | TGTGCCAGCAGCGTAGTTGGGACAGGCACCACCATATATTTT | CASSVVGTGTTIYF
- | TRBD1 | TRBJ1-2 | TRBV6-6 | TGTGCCAGCAGTTACAAGGGACAGGGGGCGAACGGCTACACCTTC | CASSYKGQGANGYTF
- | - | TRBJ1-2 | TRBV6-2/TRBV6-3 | TGTGCCAGCAGTTACTCGAAGTGGTCCGCCGGTGGCTACACCTTC | CASSYSKWSAGGYTF
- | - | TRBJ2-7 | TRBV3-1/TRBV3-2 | TGTGCCAGCAGCGCATACAGGGAACCCTACGAGCAGTACTTC | CASSAYREPYEQYF
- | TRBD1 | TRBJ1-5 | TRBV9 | TGTGCCAGCAGCGTAGTGGAGACAGGGGGCCTTCAGCCCCAGCATTTT | CASSVVETGGLQPQHF
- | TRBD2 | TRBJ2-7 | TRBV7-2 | TGTGCCAGCAGCTTTGGTACTAGCGGCCACTACGAGCAGTACTTC | CASSFGTSGHYEQYF
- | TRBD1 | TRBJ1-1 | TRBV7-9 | TGTGCCAGCAGCTCGGGACAGGGGAACACTGAAGCTTTCTTT | CASSSGQGNTEAFF
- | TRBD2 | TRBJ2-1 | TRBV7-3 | TGTGCCAGCAGCTTAACTAGCGGGACGTACAATGAGCAGTTCTTC | CASSLTSGTYNEQFF
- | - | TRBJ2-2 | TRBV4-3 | TGCGCCAGCAGCCAAGCCGCCGCGGCGGCGAACACCGGGGAGCTGTTTTTT | CASSQAAAAANTGELFF
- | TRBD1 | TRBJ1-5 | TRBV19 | TGTGCCAGTAGTATAGGCCTGGACAGGCCCAGCCAGCCCCAGCATTTT | CASSIGLDRPSQPQHF
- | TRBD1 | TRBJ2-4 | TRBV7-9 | TGTGCCAGCAGCGATGCGGGACAGGCGGAGGGCATTCAGTACTTC | CASSDAGQAEGIQYF
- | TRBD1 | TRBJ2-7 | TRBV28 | TGTGCCATCAAACAGGGGGTTAATTACGAGCAGTACTTC | CAIKQGVNYEQYF
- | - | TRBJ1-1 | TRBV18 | TGTGCCAGCTCAACCCACGTACAAGCAGGGGCCAACACTGAAGCTTTCTTT | CASSTHVQAGANTEAFF
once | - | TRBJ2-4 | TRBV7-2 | TGTGCCAGCAGCTCTGCGGCGGGGCCCGCAAACATTCAGTACTTC | CASSSAAGPANIQYF
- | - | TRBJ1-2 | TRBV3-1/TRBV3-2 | TGTGCCAGCAGCCAAGGGGCAGATAACTATGGCTACACCTTC | CASSQGADNYGYTF
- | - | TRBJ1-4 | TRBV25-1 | TGTGCCAGCAGTGATCGCCAGGGGTCCCATGAAAAACTGTTTTTT | CASSDRQGSHEKLFF
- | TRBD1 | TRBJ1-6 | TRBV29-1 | TGCAGCGCCCAACAGGGGAACAATTCACCCCTCCACTTT | CSAQQGNNSPLHF
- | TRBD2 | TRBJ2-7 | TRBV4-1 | TGCGCCAGCAGCCAAGAGGAGCGGGAGGGTTCCAACGAGCAGTACTTC | CASSQEEREGSNEQYF
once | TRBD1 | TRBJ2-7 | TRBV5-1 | TGCGCCAGCAGCTTGGAGTCTCGGACAGGGAGCTCCTACGAGCAGTACTTC | CASSLESRTGSSYEQYF
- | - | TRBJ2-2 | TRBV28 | TGTGCCAGCAGCCGACAGGACACCGGGGAGCTGTTTTTT | CASSRQDTGELFF
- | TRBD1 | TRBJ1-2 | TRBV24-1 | TGTGCCACCAGTGATCTGGACAGGGGATTCTATGGCTACACCTTC | CATSDLDRGFYGYTF
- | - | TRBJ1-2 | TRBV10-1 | TGCGCCAGCAGTGAAGTTAAGGAGGGCTACACCTTC | CASSEVKEGYTF
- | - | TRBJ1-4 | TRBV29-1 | TGCAGCGTTGAAGACCCAGGAGGTAATGAAAAACTGTTTTTT | CSVEDPGGNEKLFF
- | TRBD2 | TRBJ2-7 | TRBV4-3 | TGCGCCAGCAGCCAAGAGGCTAGCGGGATGGTATCGGCCTACGAGCAGTACTTC | CASSQEASGMVSAYEQYF
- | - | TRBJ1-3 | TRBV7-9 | TGTGCCAGCAGCTGGGACATTGACACCATATATTTT | CASSWDIDTIYF
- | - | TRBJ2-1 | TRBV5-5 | TGTGCCAGCAGCCGAGCCTCCGGAGGTAGCTACAATGAGCAGTTCTTC | CASSRASGGSYNEQFF
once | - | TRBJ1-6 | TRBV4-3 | TGCGCCAGCAGCCAGGGCGCCTATAATTCACCCCTCCACTTT | CASSQGAYNSPLHF
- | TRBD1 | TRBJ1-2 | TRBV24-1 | TGTGCCACCAGTGGCAGGACAGGGGGCGTCCCGCTTTTTGGCTACACCTTC | CATSGRTGGVPLFGYTF
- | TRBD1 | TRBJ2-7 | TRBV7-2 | TGTGCCAGCAGCGGTACAGGGGGAAGGACCTACGAGCAGTACTTC | CASSGTGGRTYEQYF
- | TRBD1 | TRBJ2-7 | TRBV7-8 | TGTGCCAGCAGCGCCGGACAGGGTCTCGAGCAGTACTTC | CASSAGQGLEQYF
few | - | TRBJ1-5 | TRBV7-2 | TGTGCCAGCAGCTTATCGAGCAATCAGCCCCAGCATTTT | CASSLSSNQPQHF
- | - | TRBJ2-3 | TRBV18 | TGTGCCAGCTCCCGCGATAGCGGAGCTAGCACAGATACGCAGTATTTT | CASSRDSGASTDTQYF
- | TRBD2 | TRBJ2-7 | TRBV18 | TGTGCCAGCGCCGGAAGTGGGACTAGCGGCTACGAGCAGTACTTC | CASAGSGTSGYEQYF
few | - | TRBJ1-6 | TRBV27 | TGTGCCAGCAGTTTATTAGACAGGCGAAATTCACCCCTCCACTTT | CASSLLDRRNSPLHF
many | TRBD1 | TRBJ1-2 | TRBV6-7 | TGTGCCAGCAGTTTTGCGGGACAGGGGTACTATGGCTACACCTTC | CASSFAGQGYYGYTF
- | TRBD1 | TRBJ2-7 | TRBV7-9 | TGTGCCAGCATGACAGGGGGCCCCTACGAGCAGTACTTC | CASMTGGPYEQYF
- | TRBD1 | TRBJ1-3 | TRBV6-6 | TGTGCCAGCAGTTACGGACAGGGAATCTCTGGAAACACCATATATTTT | CASSYGQGISGNTIYF
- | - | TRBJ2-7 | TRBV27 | TGTGCCAGCAGTTTCTCGGTCAACCAGTACTTC | CASSFSVNQYF
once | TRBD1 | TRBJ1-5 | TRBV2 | TGTGCCAGCAAGGGACAGGGGGATTTTGGGCCCCAGCATTTT | CASKGQGDFGPQHF
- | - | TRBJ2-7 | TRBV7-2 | TGTGCCAGCAGCTTAGGGGGGCCGGGTCTATCGGACGAGCAGTACTTC | CASSLGGPGLSDEQYF
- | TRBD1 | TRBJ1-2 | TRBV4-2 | TGTGCCAGCAGCCAAGCAGGGGGCGACTATGGCTACACCTTC | CASSQAGGDYGYTF
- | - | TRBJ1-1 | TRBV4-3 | TGCGCCAGCAGTTTACGGGGTTCCAGCACTGAAGCTTTCTTT | CASSLRGSSTEAFF
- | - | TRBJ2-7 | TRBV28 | TGTGCCACGACGAGGTCGGGGGGCGGGAGCTCCTACGAGCAGTACTTC | CATTRSGGGSSYEQYF
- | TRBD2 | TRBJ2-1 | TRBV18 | TGTGCCAGCTCACCCCTAGCGGGGCCGAACAAAGAGCAGTTCTTC | CASSPLAGPNKEQFF
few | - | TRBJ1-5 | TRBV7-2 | TGTGCCAGCAGCACCCGGGGGGGCTGGCAGCCCCAGCATTTT | CASSTRGGWQPQHF
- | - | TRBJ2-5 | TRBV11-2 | TGTGCCAGCAGCCCGTATGGTAGCATACAAGAGACCCAGTACTTC | CASSPYGSIQETQYF
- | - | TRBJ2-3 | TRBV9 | TGTGCCAGCAGCTCACGGAGATATGAAGATACGCAGTATTTT | CASSSRRYEDTQYF
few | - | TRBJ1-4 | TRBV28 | TGTGCCAGCAGTTTAGGACAGCAAGGGGAAAAACTGTTTTTT | CASSLGQQGEKLFF